These 7 T cell receptor beta chains came from one sample sequenced in a study of shared clonotypes between healthy human individuals (dated by TCRdb to between 2020 and 2021). To prepare the library, the immunoSEQ multiplex PCR assay was applied. Held by TCRdb, this immuneACCESS table contains in-frame sequences only and omits some clones. Under half of the omission traces to an unresolved V gene where checked; the cause of the rest is unknown. Present in this sample are roughly 2 million clones, 85% to 95% of which were seen just once. In total, the top ten clones hold under 0.15% of the sample. The sample comprised naive CD4+ T cells sorted from blood. The sample's cell subset or site label, decoded: CD45RA+ positively selected. All receptors come from a man aged 18 to 30 in good health.

The chain is built from TRBV6-1 and TRBJ2-2; D gene unclear. V gave up 4 bases and J gave up 0 bases, with 6 bases separating them. CDR3 length: 14 amino acids. Germline V CDR1 and CDR2: MNHNS, SASEGT. The CDR3 nucleotides are TGTGCCAGCAGTGGCAGCCCGAACACCGGGGAGCTGTTTTTT. Residues: CASSGSPNTGELFF.

This rearrangement joins TRBV27 to TRBJ2-2; D ambiguous. V gave up 0 bases and J gave up 6 bases, with 5 bases separating them. This CDR3 region has 13 residues. Germline CDR1 reads MNHEY; CDR2 reads SMNVEV (reference sequence). The CDR3 spells CASSLSVAGELFF. The CDR3 DNA is TGTGCCAGCAGTTTATCGGTCGCCGGGGAGCTGTTTTTT.

The chain joins TRBV2 to TRBJ1-4; TRBD1 might be the D (6 bases). Germline CDR1 reads SNHLY; CDR2 reads FYNNEI. Trimming removed 6 bases from V and 0 bases from J, with 11 bases in between. The CDR3 consists of 15 residues. CDR3 in amino acids: CASRRDTSTNEKLFF. The CDR3 DNA reads as TGTGCCAGCAGACGGGACACCTCAACTAATGAAAAACTGTTTTTT.

This rearrangement joins TRBV27 to TRBJ1-2; D is possibly TRBD1 (5 bases). The CDR3 totals 15 residues. V lost 2 bases and J lost 4, with 14 bases in between. Germline V gene data show CDR1 as MNHEY and CDR2 as SMNVEV (reference sequence). The CDR3, as DNA: TGTGCCAGCAGTTTAGTGGCAGGGCACGGCTATGGCTACACCTTC. Translation: CASSLVAGHGYGYTF.

The J gene is TRBJ2-5, the V gene TRBV5-1; possible D gene TRBD2, 5 bases. The CDR3 length is 13 residues. The V and J ends lost 3 bases and 4 bases respectively, with 10 bases between them. Germline V CDR1 and CDR2: SGHRS, YFSETQ. The CDR3 DNA follows: TGCGCCAGCAGCTCAACTAGTATAGAGACCCAGTACTTC. Amino acid sequence: CASSSTSIETQYF.

This chain connects TRBV11-2 to TRBJ2-1; the match to TRBD2 covers 16 bases. CDR1 is SGHAT and CDR2 is FQNNGV in the germline V gene. The J segment lost 0 bases and the V segment lost 4 bases, leaving 6 bases of the junction unmatched. This CDR3 is 19 amino acids long. The CDR3 reads CASSSIGTSGRASYNEQFF. Written as DNA, the CDR3 is TGTGCCAGCAGCTCTATAGGGACTAGCGGGAGGGCCTCCTACAATGAGCAGTTCTTC.

The rearrangement links TRBV7-9 to TRBJ1-1; 7 bases match TRBD1. V trimming: 0 bases; J trimming: 5 bases; junction bases outside the gene matches: 6. CDR1 and CDR2 from the germline V gene are SEHNR and FQNEAQ (reference sequence). The CDR3 is 15 residues long. The CDR3 DNA sequence: TGTGCCAGCAGCTTAGCGGCACCCAGGGGGACTGAAGCTTTCTTT. It encodes CASSLAAPRGTEAFF.